The present entry profiles one TCR beta chain with its context. Its antigen is as yet unknown. The PCR employed 60 Vbeta primers together with 13 Jbeta primers. Profiling relied on immunoSEQ multiplex PCR, and the TCRdb table lists in-frame clones only, not all of them. The table has some 190,000 clones, over 70% seen once. Germline V gene lookup returns CDR1 MNHEY and CDR2 SMNVEV (reference sequence). The CDR3 loop spans 15 amino acids. This entry is derived from a study of cytomegalovirus exposure and HLA in healthy donors. Study observations and caveats: A later analysis appeared to link common viral pathogens to several of the most significant clusters. In vitro assays verified that three CMV-associated chains recognized CMV antigens specifically.

The sequence was obtained from a middle-aged man in good health and CMV-seropositive. The chain links TRBV27 to TRBJ2-5; no firm D call. The DNA end is more similar to TRBJ2-7, so the J call may be wrong. Sequencing was done on a sample of PBMCs. The CDR3 loop reads CASSLSSRLSYEQYF. The CDR3 DNA is TGTGCCAGCAGTTTATCGAGCAGGCTCTCCTACGAGCAGTACTTC.